A selection of T cell receptor beta chains follows, all from one sample in a study of blood T cell repertoires in COVID-19. Assay: immunoSEQ multiplex PCR; the TCRdb copy retains only in-frame clones and omits some. The sample consists of a few hundred thousand clones, 85% to 90% of them appearing once. Sequencing was carried out using peripheral blood. The receptors come from a human donor in a cohort sampled during active COVID-19. Each CDR3 is given with its conserved first and last residue. Each record gives: V gene, J gene, CDR3 protein.

v_gene: TRBV15; j_gene: TRBJ2-3; CDR3aa: CATSGDSRTDTQYF
v_gene: TRBV10-1; j_gene: TRBJ2-2; CDR3aa: CASKEGDAGELFF
v_gene: TRBV7-8; j_gene: TRBJ2-1; CDR3aa: CASSFSREPLNEQFF
v_gene: TRBV6-5; j_gene: TRBJ2-1; CDR3aa: CASSYGGRVGYNEQFF
v_gene: TRBV6-1; j_gene: TRBJ1-5; CDR3aa: CASSESADFGQPQHF
v_gene: TRBV28; j_gene: TRBJ2-7; CDR3aa: CASSAPTGSYEQYF
v_gene: TRBV19; j_gene: TRBJ1-1; CDR3aa: CASSPTGVDTEAFF
v_gene: TRBV11-3; j_gene: TRBJ2-3; CDR3aa: CASSLGDMPVTDTQYF
v_gene: TRBV5-1; j_gene: TRBJ2-7; CDR3aa: CASSSSLAGGLEQYF
v_gene: TRBV6-5; j_gene: TRBJ1-5; CDR3aa: CASSYYSSNQPQHF
v_gene: TRBV27; j_gene: TRBJ2-1; CDR3aa: CASSLQQTIGGQFF
v_gene: TRBV5-1; j_gene: TRBJ2-4; CDR3aa: CASSDWGGRAKNIQYF
v_gene: TRBV6-2/TRBV6-3; j_gene: TRBJ2-2; CDR3aa: CASSSEDTGELFF
v_gene: TRBV30; j_gene: TRBJ2-3; CDR3aa: CAWTAGTSGGADTQYF
v_gene: TRBV7-9; j_gene: TRBJ2-3; CDR3aa: CASLKTRGTSTDTQYF
v_gene: TRBV7-6; j_gene: TRBJ2-5; CDR3aa: CASSPAAGAGGQETQYF
v_gene: TRBV7-8; j_gene: TRBJ2-1; CDR3aa: CASSLGYTLGGFF
v_gene: TRBV28; j_gene: TRBJ2-3; CDR3aa: CASSLHLGASGVSTDTQYF
v_gene: TRBV28; j_gene: TRBJ1-2; CDR3aa: CASSTTGTGYYGYTF
v_gene: TRBV9; j_gene: TRBJ1-1; CDR3aa: CASQKGGGTEAFF
v_gene: TRBV5-1; j_gene: TRBJ1-2; CDR3aa: CASSVRGSPNYGYTF
v_gene: TRBV11-2; j_gene: TRBJ2-1; CDR3aa: CASSFLFGLAGGVYNEQFF